This T cell receptor beta chain was documented in a study of blood T cell repertoires in COVID-19. Study context: COVID-19 samples, acute and convalescent, were from the United States, Italy and Spain. T cells, B-cell-depleted T cells, or PBMCs supplied cDNA or gDNA.

One Seattle source followed patients from active infection through their disease course. CDR1 is SEHNR and CDR2 is FQNEAQ in the germline V gene (reference sequence). The CDR3 is made up of 14 amino acids. Unmatched junction bases numbered 7, after V lost 5 bases and J lost 7 bases. Original data processing: Amplification of reference gene primers provided the estimated nucleated cell counts. The protocol was immunoSEQ multiplex PCR, while the TCRdb copy is restricted to in-frame clones and leaves out a portion. Clone size and V and J calls were adopted from that table, with D and trimming inferred from the DNA. Counted here are over 150,000 clones, about 85% occurring once; the ten biggest clones make up around 7%.

This sequence was found in a man at least 80 years old with COVID-19, enrolled during active disease. The chain employs TRBV7-9 and TRBJ1-4; the match to TRBD1 covers 7 bases. The sample was peripheral blood. Here the CDR3 reads CASSEDRVFEKLFF. Here the CDR3 DNA reads TGTGCCAGCAGCGAAGACAGGGTCTTTGAAAAACTGTTTTTT. The entire variable domain, with the rest obtained from reference TRBV7-9 and TRBJ1-4, is as follows: DTGVSQNPRHKITKRGQNVTFRCDPISEHNRLYWYRQTLGQGPEFLTYFQNEAQLEKSRLLSDRFSAERPKGSFSTLEIQRTEQGDSAMYLCASSEDRVFEKLFFGSGTQLSVL.